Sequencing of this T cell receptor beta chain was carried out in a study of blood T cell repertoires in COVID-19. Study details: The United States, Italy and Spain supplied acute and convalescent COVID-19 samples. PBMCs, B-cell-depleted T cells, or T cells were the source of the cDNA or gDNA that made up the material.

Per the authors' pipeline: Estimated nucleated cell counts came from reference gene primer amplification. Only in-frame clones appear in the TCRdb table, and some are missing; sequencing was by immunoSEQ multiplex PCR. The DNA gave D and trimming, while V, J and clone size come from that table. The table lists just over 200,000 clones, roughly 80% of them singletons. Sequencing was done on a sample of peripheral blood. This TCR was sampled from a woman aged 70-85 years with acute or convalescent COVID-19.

Here the CDR3 reads CASSPPGGAEAFF. The CDR3 nucleotides read TGTGCCAGCTCACCACCGGGGGGTGCTGAAGCTTTCTTT. V is TRBV18 and J is TRBJ1-1; D is possibly TRBD1 (5 bases). Trimming shortened V by 0 bases and J by 6 bases, and 8 bases separated the two germline ends. Germline V gene data show CDR1 as KGHSH and CDR2 as LQKENI. The CDR3 has 13 amino acids.